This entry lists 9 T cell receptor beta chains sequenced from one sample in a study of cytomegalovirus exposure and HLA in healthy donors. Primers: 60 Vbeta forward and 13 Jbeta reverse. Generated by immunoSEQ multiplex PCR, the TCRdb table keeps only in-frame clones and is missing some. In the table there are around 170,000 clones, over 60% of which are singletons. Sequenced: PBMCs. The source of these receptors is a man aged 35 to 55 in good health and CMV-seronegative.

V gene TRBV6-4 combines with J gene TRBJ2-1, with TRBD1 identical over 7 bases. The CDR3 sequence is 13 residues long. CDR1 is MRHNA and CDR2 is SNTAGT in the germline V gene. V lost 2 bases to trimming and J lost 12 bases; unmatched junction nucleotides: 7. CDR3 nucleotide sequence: TGTGCCAGCAGTGACGCCCAGGGGGAAAGGCAGTTCTTC. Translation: CASSDAQGERQFF.

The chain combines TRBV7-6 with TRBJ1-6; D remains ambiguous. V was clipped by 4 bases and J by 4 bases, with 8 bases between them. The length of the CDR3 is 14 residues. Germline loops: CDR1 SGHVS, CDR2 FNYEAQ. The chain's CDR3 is CASSSDSYNSPLHF. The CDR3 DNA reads TGTGCCAGCAGCTCGGACTCATATAATTCACCCCTCCACTTT.

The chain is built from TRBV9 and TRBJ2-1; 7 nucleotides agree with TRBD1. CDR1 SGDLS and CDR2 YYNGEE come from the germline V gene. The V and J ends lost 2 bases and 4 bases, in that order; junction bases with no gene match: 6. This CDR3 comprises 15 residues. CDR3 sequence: CASSVTWDRYNEQFF. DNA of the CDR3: TGTGCCAGCAGCGTTACCTGGGACAGATACAATGAGCAGTTCTTC.

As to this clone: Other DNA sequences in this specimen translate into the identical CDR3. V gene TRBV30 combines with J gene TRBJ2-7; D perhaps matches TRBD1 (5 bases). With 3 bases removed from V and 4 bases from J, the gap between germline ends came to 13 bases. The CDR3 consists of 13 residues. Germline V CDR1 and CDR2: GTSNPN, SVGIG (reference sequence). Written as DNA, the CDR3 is TGTGCCTGGAGCGGTAGGCAGGGTTACGAGCAGTACTTC. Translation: CAWSGRQGYEQYF.

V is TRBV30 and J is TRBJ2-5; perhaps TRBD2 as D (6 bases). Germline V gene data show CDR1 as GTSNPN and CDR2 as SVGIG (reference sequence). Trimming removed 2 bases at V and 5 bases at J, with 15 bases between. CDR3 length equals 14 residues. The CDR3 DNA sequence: TGTGCCTGGAGTACGACACTAGCCGCGGAGACCCAGTACTTC. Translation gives CAWSTTLAAETQYF.

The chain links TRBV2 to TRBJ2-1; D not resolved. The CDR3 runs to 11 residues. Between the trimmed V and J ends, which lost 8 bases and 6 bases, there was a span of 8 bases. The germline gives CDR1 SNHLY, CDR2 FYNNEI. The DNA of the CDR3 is TGTGCCAGCTCCCTAAGCAATGAGCAGTTCTTC. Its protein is CASSLSNEQFF.

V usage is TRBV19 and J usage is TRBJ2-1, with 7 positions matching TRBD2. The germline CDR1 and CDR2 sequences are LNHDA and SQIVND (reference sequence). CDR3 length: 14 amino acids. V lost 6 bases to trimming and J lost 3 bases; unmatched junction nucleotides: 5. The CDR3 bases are TGTGCCAGTAGGATTGCTAGCGGCTACAATGAGCAGTTCTTC. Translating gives CASRIASGYNEQFF.

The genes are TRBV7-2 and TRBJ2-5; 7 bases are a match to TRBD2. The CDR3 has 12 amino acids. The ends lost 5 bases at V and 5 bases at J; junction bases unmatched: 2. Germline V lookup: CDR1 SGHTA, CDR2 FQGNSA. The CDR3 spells CASSKAGETQYF. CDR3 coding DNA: TGTGCCAGCAGCAAAGCGGGGGAGACCCAGTACTTC. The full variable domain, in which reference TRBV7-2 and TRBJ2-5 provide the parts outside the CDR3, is GAGVSQSPSNKVTEKGKDVELRCDPISGHTALYWYRQSLGQGLEFLIYFQGNSAPDKSGLPSDRFSAERTGGSVSTLTIQRTQQEDSAVYLCASSKAGETQYFGPGTRLLVL.

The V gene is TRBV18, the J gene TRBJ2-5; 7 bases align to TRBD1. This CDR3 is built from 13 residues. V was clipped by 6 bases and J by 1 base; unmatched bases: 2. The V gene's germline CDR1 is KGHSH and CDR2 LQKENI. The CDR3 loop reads CASSWTGQETQYF. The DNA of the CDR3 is TGTGCCAGCTCGTGGACAGGCCAAGAGACCCAGTACTTC.